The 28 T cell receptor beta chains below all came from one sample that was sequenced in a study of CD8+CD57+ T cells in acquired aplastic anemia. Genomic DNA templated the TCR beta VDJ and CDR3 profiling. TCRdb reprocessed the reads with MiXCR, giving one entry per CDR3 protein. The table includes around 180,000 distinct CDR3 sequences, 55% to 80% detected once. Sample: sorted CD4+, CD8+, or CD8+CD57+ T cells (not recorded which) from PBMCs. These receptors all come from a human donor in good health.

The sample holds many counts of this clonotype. DNA of the CDR3: TGCGCCAGCAGCTTTATTCGCCGAGGGGGGAGCTCCTACGAGCAGTACTTC. Encoded protein: CASSFIRRGGSSYEQYF. J is TRBJ2-7 and V is TRBV5-1; tentatively, D is TRBD1 or TRBD2 (6 bases each). Germline-derived CDR1 and CDR2 are SGHRS and YFSETQ. The CDR3 extends over 17 amino acids. V was shortened by 2 bases and J by 0 bases, with 18 bases between the two germline ends.

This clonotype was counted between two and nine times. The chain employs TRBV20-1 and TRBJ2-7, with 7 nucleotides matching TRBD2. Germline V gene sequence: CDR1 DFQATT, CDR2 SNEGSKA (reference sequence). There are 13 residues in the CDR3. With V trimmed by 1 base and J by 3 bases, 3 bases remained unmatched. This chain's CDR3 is CSARGGGVYEQYF. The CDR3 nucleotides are TGCAGTGCTAGAGGTGGGGGGGTCTACGAGCAGTACTTC.

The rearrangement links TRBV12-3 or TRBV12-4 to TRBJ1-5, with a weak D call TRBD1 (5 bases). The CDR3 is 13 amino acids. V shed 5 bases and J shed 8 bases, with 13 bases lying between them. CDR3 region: CASSPGPLEPQHF. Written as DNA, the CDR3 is TGTGCCAGCAGTCCGGGGCCACTAGAGCCCCAGCATTTT.

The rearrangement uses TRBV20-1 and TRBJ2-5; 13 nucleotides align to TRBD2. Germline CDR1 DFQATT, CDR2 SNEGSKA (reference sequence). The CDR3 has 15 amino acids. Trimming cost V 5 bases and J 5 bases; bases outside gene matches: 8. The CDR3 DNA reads TGCAGTGCTCCTACTAGCGGGGGGGCAAGGGAGACCCAGTACTTC. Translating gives CSAPTSGGARETQYF.

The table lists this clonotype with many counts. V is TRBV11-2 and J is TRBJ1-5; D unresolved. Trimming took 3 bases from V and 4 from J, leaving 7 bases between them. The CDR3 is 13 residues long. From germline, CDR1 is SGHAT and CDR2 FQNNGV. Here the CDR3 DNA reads TGTGCCAGCAGCTTGAAGAAGAATCAGCCCCAGCATTTT. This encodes CASSLKKNQPQHF.

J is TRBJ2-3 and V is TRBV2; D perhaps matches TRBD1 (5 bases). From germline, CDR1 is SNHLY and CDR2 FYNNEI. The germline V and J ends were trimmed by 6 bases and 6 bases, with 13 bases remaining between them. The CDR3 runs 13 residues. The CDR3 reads CASRGAGGDTQYF. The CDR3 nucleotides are TGTGCCAGCAGAGGGGCCGGTGGGGATACGCAGTATTTT.

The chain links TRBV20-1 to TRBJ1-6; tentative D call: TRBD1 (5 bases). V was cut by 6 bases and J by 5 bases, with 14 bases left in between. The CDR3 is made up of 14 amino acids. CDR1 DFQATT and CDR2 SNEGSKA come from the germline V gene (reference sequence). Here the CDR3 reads CSAWTGGNNSPLHF. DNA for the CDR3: TGCAGTGCGTGGACCGGGGGGAATAATTCACCCCTCCACTTT.

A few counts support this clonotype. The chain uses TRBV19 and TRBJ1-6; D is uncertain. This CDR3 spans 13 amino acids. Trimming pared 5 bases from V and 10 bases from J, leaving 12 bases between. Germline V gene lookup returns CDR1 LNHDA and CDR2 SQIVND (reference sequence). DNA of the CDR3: TGTGCCAGTAGTGAAATGGGTAACTCACCCCTCCACTTT. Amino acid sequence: CASSEMGNSPLHF.

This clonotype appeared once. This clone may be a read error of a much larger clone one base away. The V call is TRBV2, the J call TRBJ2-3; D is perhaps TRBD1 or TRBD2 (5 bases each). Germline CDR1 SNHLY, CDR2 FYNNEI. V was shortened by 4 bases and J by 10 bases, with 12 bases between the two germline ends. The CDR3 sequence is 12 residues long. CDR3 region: CASSARDPAQYF. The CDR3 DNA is TGTGCCAGCAGTGCACGGGACCCGGCGCAGTATTTT.

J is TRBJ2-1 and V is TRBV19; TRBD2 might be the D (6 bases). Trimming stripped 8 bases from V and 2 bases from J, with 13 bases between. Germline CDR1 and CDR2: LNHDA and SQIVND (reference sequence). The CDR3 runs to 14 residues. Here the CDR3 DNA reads TGTGCCAGTTCCCGGGACTGGGCCTACAATGAGCAGTTCTTC. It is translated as CASSRDWAYNEQFF.

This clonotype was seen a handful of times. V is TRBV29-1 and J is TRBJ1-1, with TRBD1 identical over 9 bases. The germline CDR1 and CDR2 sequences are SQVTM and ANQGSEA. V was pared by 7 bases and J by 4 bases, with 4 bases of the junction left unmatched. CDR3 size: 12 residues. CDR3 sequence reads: CSAGTGTTEAFF. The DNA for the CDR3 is TGCAGCGCCGGGACAGGGACCACTGAAGCTTTCTTT.

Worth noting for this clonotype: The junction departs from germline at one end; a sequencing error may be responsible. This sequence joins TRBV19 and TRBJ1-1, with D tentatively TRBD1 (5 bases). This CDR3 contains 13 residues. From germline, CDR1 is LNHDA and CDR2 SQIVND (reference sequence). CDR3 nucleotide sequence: TGTGCCAGTAGAATAGGGGCAAGGACTGAAGCTTTCTTT. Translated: CASRIGARTEAFF.

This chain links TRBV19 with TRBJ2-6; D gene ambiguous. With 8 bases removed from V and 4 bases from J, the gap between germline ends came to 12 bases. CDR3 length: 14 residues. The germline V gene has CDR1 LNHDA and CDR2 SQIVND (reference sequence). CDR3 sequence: CASSSGGGANVLTF. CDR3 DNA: TGTGCCAGTTCCTCAGGTGGCGGGGCCAACGTCCTGACTTTC.

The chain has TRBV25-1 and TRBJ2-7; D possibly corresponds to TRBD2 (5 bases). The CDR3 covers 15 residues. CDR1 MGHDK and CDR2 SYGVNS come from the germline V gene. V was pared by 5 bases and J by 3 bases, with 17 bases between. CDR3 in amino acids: CASSFKVGGLYEQYF. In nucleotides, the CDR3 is TGTGCCAGCAGTTTTAAGGTGGGCGGGCTCTACGAGCAGTACTTC.

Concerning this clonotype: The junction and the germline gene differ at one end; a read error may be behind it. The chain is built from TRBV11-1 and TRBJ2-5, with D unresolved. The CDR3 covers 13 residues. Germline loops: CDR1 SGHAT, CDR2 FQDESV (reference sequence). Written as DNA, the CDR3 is TGTGCCAGCAGCTTTGGTCCCCAAGAGACCCGGTACTTC. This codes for CASSFGPQETRYF.

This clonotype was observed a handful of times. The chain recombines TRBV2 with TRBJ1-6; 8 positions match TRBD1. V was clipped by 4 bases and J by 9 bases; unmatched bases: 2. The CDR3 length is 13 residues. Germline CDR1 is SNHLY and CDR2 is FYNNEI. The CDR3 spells CASSARGRSPLHF. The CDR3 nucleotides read TGTGCCAGCAGTGCCAGGGGGCGTTCACCCCTCCACTTT.

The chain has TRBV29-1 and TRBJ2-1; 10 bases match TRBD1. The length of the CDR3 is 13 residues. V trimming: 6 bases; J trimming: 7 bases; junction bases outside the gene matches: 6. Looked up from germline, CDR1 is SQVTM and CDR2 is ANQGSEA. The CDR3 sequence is CSVWDRGTNEQFF. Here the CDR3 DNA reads TGCAGCGTCTGGGACAGGGGAACAAATGAGCAGTTCTTC.

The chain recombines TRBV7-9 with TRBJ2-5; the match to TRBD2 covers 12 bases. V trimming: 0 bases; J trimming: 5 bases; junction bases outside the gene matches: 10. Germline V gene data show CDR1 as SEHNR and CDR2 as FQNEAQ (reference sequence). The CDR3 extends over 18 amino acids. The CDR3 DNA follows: TGTGCCAGCAGCTTAGCGGCTAGCGGGGGGGATCCCCCGGAGACCCAGTACTTC. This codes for CASSLAASGGDPPETQYF.

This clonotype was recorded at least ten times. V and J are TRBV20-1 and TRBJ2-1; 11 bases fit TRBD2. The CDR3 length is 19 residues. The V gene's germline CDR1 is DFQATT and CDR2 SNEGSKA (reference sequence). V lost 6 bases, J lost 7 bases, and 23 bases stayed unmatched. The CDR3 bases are TGCAGTGCCAGGGGGTCCGGGACAGATAAACTAGCGGGAGCTAATGAGCAGTTCTTC. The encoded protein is CSARGSGTDKLAGANEQFF.

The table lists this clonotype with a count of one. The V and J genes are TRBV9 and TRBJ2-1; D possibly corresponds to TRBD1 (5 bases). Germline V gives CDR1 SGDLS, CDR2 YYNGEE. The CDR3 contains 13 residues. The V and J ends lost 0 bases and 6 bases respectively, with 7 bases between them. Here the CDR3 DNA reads TGTGCCAGCAGCGTAGGACAGATCAATGAGCAGTTCTTC. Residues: CASSVGQINEQFF. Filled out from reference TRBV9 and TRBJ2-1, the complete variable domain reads DSGVTQTPKHLITATGQRVTLRCSPRSGDLSVYWYQQSLDQGLQFLIQYYNGEERAKGNILERFSAQQFPDLHSELNLSSLELGDSALYFCASSVGQINEQFFGPGTRLTVL.

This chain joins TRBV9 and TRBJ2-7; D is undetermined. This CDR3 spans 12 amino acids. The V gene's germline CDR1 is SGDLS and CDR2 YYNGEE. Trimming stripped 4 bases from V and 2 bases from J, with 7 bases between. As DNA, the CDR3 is TGTGCCAGCAGCCCCCGACCCTACGAGCAGTACTTC. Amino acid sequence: CASSPRPYEQYF.

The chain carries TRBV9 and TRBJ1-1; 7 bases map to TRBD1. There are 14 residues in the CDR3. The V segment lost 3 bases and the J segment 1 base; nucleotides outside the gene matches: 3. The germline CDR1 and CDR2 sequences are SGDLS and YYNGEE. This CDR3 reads CASSGRQGNTEAFF. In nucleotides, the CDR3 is TGTGCCAGCAGCGGACGACAGGGGAACACTGAAGCTTTCTTT.

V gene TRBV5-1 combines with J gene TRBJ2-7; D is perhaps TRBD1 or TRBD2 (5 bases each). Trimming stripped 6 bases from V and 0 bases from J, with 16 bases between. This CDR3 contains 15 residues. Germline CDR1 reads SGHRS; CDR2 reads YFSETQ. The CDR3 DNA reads TGCGCCAGCAACCCCGAGGGGCCATACTCCTACGAGCAGTACTTC. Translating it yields CASNPEGPYSYEQYF. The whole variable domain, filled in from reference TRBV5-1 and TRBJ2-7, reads KAGVTQTPRYLIKTRGQQVTLSCSPISGHRSVSWYQQTPGQGLQFLFEYFSETQRNKGNFPGRFSGRQFSNSRSEMNVSTLELGDSALYLCASNPEGPYSYEQYFGPGTRLTVT.

DNA of the CDR3: TGTGCCAGCAGTGAAGTACGGACAGGGACCGGGGAGCTGTTTTTT. It is translated as CASSEVRTGTGELFF. This chain connects TRBV2 to TRBJ2-2; 8 bases are shared with TRBD1. This CDR3 comprises 15 residues. After removal of 1 base from V and 5 bases from J, the junction contained 3 bases not matched to a gene. Germline V gene lookup returns CDR1 SNHLY and CDR2 FYNNEI.

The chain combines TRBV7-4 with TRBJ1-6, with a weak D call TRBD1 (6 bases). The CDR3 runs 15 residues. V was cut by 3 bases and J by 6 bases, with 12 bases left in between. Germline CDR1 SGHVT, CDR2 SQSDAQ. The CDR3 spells CASSLRGGVNSPLHF. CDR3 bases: TGTGCCAGCAGCTTGCGGGGGGGCGTTAATTCACCCCTCCACTTT.

The CDR3 DNA follows: TGCAGTGGACAGGGAGACGAGACCCAGTACTTC. Amino acid sequence: CSGQGDETQYF. The chain joins TRBV20-1 to TRBJ2-5; 7 nucleotides line up with TRBD1. Germline CDR1 DFQATT, CDR2 SNEGSKA (reference sequence). The CDR3 runs to 11 residues. J gave up 5 bases and V 7 bases, and 4 bases lay outside the gene matches.

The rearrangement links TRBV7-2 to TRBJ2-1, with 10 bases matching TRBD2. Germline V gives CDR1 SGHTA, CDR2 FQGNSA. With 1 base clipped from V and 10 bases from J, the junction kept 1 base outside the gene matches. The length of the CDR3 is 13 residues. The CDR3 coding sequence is TGTGCCAGCAGCTTAGAAGCGGGGGGGGAGCAGTTCTTC. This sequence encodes CASSLEAGGEQFF. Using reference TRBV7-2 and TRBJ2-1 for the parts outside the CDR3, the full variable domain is GAGVSQSPSNKVTEKGKDVELRCDPISGHTALYWYRQSLGQGLEFLIYFQGNSAPDKSGLPSDRFSAERTGGSVSTLTIQRTQQEDSAVYLCASSLEAGGEQFFGPGTRLTVL.

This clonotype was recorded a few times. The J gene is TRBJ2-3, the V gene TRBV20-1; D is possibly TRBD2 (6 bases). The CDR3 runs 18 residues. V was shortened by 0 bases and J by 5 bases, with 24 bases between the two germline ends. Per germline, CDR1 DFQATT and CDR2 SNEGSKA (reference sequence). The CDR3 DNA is TGCAGTGCTAGAGATACGGGCGGGACCTCCTTACGGGGAGATACGCAGTATTTT. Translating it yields CSARDTGGTSLRGDTQYF.